Below are 9 T cell receptor beta chains sequenced from a single sample in a study of shared clonotypes between healthy human individuals. Sequencing was performed with immunoSEQ multiplex PCR; in TCRdb, only in-frame clones are kept and a portion is missing. The repertoire holds over 1.5 million clones, with approximately 98% as singletons. The source material was naive CD4+ T cells sorted from blood. The subset denotes: CD45RA+ positively selected. The receptors shown here come from a man under 40 in good health.

This rearrangement joins TRBV18 to TRBJ1-5; D gene uncertain. This CDR3 is 15 amino acids long. Between the trimmed V and J ends, which lost 3 bases and 0 bases, there was a span of 9 bases. Germline loops: CDR1 KGHSH, CDR2 LQKENI. In nucleotides, the CDR3 is TGTGCCAGCTCACCGGGTAGGGTTAGCAATCAGCCCCAGCATTTT. This gives the protein CASSPGRVSNQPQHF. The full variable domain, completed using reference TRBV18 and TRBJ1-5, is NAGVMQNPRHLVRRRGQEARLRCSPMKGHSHVYWYRQLPEEGLKFMVYLQKENIIDESGMPKERFSAEFPKEGPSILRIQQVVRGDSAAYFCASSPGRVSNQPQHFGDGTRLSIL.

This chain joins TRBV27 and TRBJ1-2; D is undetermined. Trimming removed 2 bases at V and 6 bases at J, with 10 bases between. The germline V gene encodes CDR1 MNHEY and CDR2 SMNVEV (reference sequence). CDR3 size: 13 residues. The CDR3 sequence is CASSLLSTHGYTF. DNA of the CDR3: TGTGCCAGCAGTTTACTTTCAACTCATGGCTACACCTTC.

In the case of this clone: This CDR3 is also generated by other DNA sequences in the sample. The J gene is TRBJ2-7, the V gene TRBV5-1; D not certain. Germline V lookup: CDR1 SGHRS, CDR2 YFSETQ. The CDR3 extends over 12 amino acids. V gave up 0 bases and J gave up 4 bases, with 5 bases separating them. The CDR3 coding sequence is TGCGCCAGCAGCTTGGTCGGGTACGAGCAGTACTTC. It codes for CASSLVGYEQYF.

This chain links TRBV30 with TRBJ2-5; 7 nucleotides agree with TRBD2. This CDR3 is 13 amino acids long. V dropped 3 bases and J dropped 5; count of bases not matched to a gene: 6. Germline CDR1 and CDR2: GTSNPN and SVGIG (reference sequence). Here the CDR3 DNA reads TGTGCCTGGAGCTTTGCGGGAGTGGAGACCCAGTACTTC. This encodes CAWSFAGVETQYF.

The chain combines TRBV18 with TRBJ2-1; D not certain. CDR3 length: 12 amino acids. The germline V gene encodes CDR1 KGHSH and CDR2 LQKENI. V lost 3 bases and J 9 bases, leaving 9 bases between the germline ends. The CDR3 protein is CASSPSNGEQFF. The CDR3 bases are TGTGCCAGCTCACCCTCGAATGGTGAGCAGTTCTTC.

A remark on this clone: The same CDR3 can be traced to other DNA sequences in this sample. J is TRBJ2-1 and V is TRBV5-1, with TRBD1 as a possible D gene (5 bases). Trimming took 2 bases from V and 4 from J, leaving 7 bases between them. Germline CDR1 reads SGHRS; CDR2 reads YFSETQ. The CDR3 consists of 13 residues. CDR3 in amino acids: CASSLGDYNEQFF. In nucleotides, the CDR3 is TGCGCCAGCAGCTTAGGGGATTACAATGAGCAGTTCTTC.

The chain recombines TRBV19 with TRBJ1-1; TRBD1 might be the D (5 bases). CDR1 LNHDA and CDR2 SQIVND come from the germline V gene (reference sequence). This CDR3 is built from 13 residues. With 3 bases removed from V and 3 bases from J, the gap between germline ends came to 8 bases. The CDR3 DNA follows: TGTGCCAGTAGTATCGGGACGGACACTGAAGCTTTCTTT. Amino acids: CASSIGTDTEAFF.

CDR3 loop: CASRQGHSEKLFF. Here the CDR3 DNA reads TGTGCCAGCAGGCAGGGACACAGTGAAAAACTGTTTTTT. The V gene is TRBV6-5, the J gene TRBJ1-4; TRBD1 is a possible D gene (6 bases). V lost 6 bases and J lost 7, with 12 bases in between. The CDR3 runs 13 residues. Germline loops: CDR1 MNHEY, CDR2 SVGAGI.

CDR3 DNA sequence: TGTGCCAGCAGCACCCACCAAAAGAGCAATGAGCAGTTCTTC. Its protein is CASSTHQKSNEQFF. V and J are TRBV9 and TRBJ2-1; D is unclear. The CDR3 totals 14 residues. The germline CDR1 and CDR2 sequences are SGDLS and YYNGEE. The ends were cut back, 4 bases at V and 6 bases at J, with 14 bases in the middle.